The rows below give T cell receptor beta chains drawn from one sample of a study of T cells in Graves' hyperthyroidism and ophthalmopathy. TCRdb analysed the multiplex PCR reads with MiXCR anew, one entry per CDR3 protein. Of 500,000 to 600,000 distinct CDR3 sequences listed, about 43% are singletons. Sequenced material: peripheral blood or thyroid tissue (not recorded which). These receptors all come from an adult woman with Graves' disease, either hyperthyroidism or ophthalmopathy (not recorded which). CDR3s include the opening cysteine and the closing phenylalanine or tryptophan. Each record gives: CDR3 length, V gene, CDR3 protein.

cdr3_length: 15; v_call: TRBV6-1; cdr3_aa: CASTPGTTGQPQQYF
cdr3_length: 15; v_call: TRBV11-1; cdr3_aa: CASSLASGFDSPLHF
cdr3_length: 15; v_call: TRBV20-1; cdr3_aa: CSARTGSTDNSPLHF
cdr3_length: 12; v_call: TRBV2; cdr3_aa: CASSERTDEAFF
cdr3_length: 15; v_call: TRBV20-1; cdr3_aa: CSARDQIWDNSPLHF
cdr3_length: 12; v_call: TRBV7-3; cdr3_aa: CASRAPGEGYTF
cdr3_length: 15; v_call: TRBV2; cdr3_aa: CASTRLTSSTDTQYF
cdr3_length: 12; v_call: TRBV20-1; cdr3_aa: CSGGTGSRPQHF
cdr3_length: 14; v_call: TRBV9; cdr3_aa: CASSGGLRSVEQYF
cdr3_length: 13; v_call: TRBV7-2; cdr3_aa: CASSEGINYGYTF
cdr3_length: 17; v_call: TRBV20-1; cdr3_aa: CSARDSAELHSNQPQHF
cdr3_length: 11; v_call: TRBV24-1; cdr3_aa: CATRTQGSCFF
cdr3_length: 15; v_call: TRBV4-1; cdr3_aa: CASSPGGLKNSPLHF
cdr3_length: 15; v_call: TRBV12-3/TRBV12-4; cdr3_aa: CASSLGSSGANVLTF
cdr3_length: 12; v_call: TRBV2; cdr3_aa: CASRKPGAEQYF
cdr3_length: 15; v_call: TRBV5-1; cdr3_aa: CASSSMPGGVAGYTF
cdr3_length: 15; v_call: TRBV6-1; cdr3_aa: CASSVLGLAKDEQYF
cdr3_length: 14; v_call: TRBV11-2; cdr3_aa: CASSFGTMAGELFF
cdr3_length: 15; v_call: TRBV12-3/TRBV12-4; cdr3_aa: CASRRGTGGGQPQHF
cdr3_length: 13; v_call: TRBV30; cdr3_aa: CAGQREGVYEQYF
cdr3_length: 15; v_call: TRBV29-1; cdr3_aa: CSVEPQGRESFSYTF
cdr3_length: 12; v_call: TRBV25-1; cdr3_aa: CASHSQGFGYTF
cdr3_length: 17; v_call: TRBV9; cdr3_aa: CASSVGGRLNGDEKLFF
cdr3_length: 11; v_call: TRBV20-1; cdr3_aa: CSARDFETQYF
cdr3_length: 16; v_call: TRBV7-9; cdr3_aa: CASRPPGGLGKDEQYF
cdr3_length: 12; v_call: TRBV7-2; cdr3_aa: CASSPRGDTQYF
cdr3_length: 16; v_call: TRBV7-4; cdr3_aa: CASSYGTGEGREKLFF
cdr3_length: 14; v_call: TRBV7-9; cdr3_aa: CASSGLRGAGELYF
cdr3_length: 16; v_call: TRBV6-6; cdr3_aa: CASSSSDRAPSYEQYF
cdr3_length: 13; v_call: TRBV11-2; cdr3_aa: CASKLDRDQPQHF
cdr3_length: 18; v_call: TRBV6-5; cdr3_aa: CATKQYRDSMPGDTEAFF
cdr3_length: 13; v_call: TRBV7-2; cdr3_aa: CASSATGKETQYF
cdr3_length: 16; v_call: TRBV11-1; cdr3_aa: CASSLGLVTSTYEQYF
cdr3_length: 16; v_call: TRBV20-1; cdr3_aa: CSARDSLLAGAGELFF
cdr3_length: 14; v_call: TRBV2; cdr3_aa: CASRLPSGSYEQYF
cdr3_length: 14; v_call: TRBV7-9; cdr3_aa: CASSIESGANVLTF
cdr3_length: 15; v_call: TRBV20-1; cdr3_aa: CSATPGGGGTYEQYF
cdr3_length: 12; v_call: TRBV11-1; cdr3_aa: CASSAGQAEQYF
cdr3_length: 9; v_call: TRBV19; cdr3_aa: CASSPNGQF
cdr3_length: 17; v_call: TRBV7-6; cdr3_aa: CASSLAGTGRGNQPQHF
cdr3_length: 17; v_call: TRBV7-3; cdr3_aa: CASSLIGGTLVGTEAFF
cdr3_length: 14; v_call: TRBV2; cdr3_aa: CASSKTTGGTEAFF